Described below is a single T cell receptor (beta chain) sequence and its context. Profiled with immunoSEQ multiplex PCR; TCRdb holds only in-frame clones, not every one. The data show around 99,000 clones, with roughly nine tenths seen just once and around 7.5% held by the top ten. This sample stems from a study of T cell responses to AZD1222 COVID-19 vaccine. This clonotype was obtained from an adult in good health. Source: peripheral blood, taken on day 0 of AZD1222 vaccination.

The CDR3 reads CASSLVRQAGDTQYF. The CDR3 DNA reads as TGCGCCAGCAGCTTAGTGAGGCAGGCCGGAGATACGCAGTATTTT. The rearrangement links TRBV5-1 to TRBJ2-3, with no clear D. The CDR3 runs to 15 residues. The germline V gene encodes CDR1 SGHRS and CDR2 YFSETQ. The V and J ends lost 2 bases and 5 bases respectively, with 15 bases between them.